This T cell receptor beta chain originates from a study of Ad26.COV2.S vaccination and SARS-CoV-2 variants. Study observations and caveats: Vaccinees showed greater spike-specific TCR breadth than placebo recipients. In TCR breadth and depth analyses, total T cell responses may have been underestimated. In vaccinated individuals, spike-specific CD8+ and CD4+ T cell responses reportedly displayed substantial breadth.

V lost 0 bases to trimming and J lost 1 base; unmatched junction nucleotides: 4. The CDR3 covers 15 residues. The V gene's germline CDR1 is SGHRS and CDR2 YFSETQ. Stated treatment: roughly 20 received Ad26.COV2.S at low or high dose, single or two shots; 5 received placebo; per-sample allocation not given. The investigators took samples on day 63 after the first vaccine or placebo injection. Produced via immunoSEQ multiplex PCR; TCRdb's table is partial and in-frame only. Of roughly 390,000 clones listed, 70% to 90% were seen once; the top ten hold roughly 3.5%. Regarding this clone: Its antigen is still unknown. Distinct nucleotide sequences in the sample also encode this CDR3.

The TCR was taken from a person between 18 and 59 years old who received the Ad26.COV2.S COVID-19 vaccine or a placebo. The specimen comprised peripheral blood, sampled in a trial of Ad26.COV2.S vaccine versus placebo. This chain uses TRBV5-1 with TRBJ2-7, with 7 positions matching TRBD1. This CDR3 is CASSLAPGQSYEQYF. The CDR3 DNA reads as TGCGCCAGCAGCTTGGCCCCGGGACAGTCCTACGAGCAGTACTTC.